The 3 T cell receptor beta chains given below trace back to one sample, sequenced in a study of OX40 agonist ivuxolimab in advanced cancers. Libraries were prepared by immunoSEQ multiplex PCR; TCRdb keeps only in-frame clonotypes and omits some of them. The sample has approximately 61,000 clones, roughly nine tenths seen once. Specimen: CD4+ or CD8+ T cells sorted from blood, collected in a trial of the OX40 agonist ivuxolimab. The receptors derive from an adult with an advanced solid tumor such as melanoma, head and neck, liver or kidney cancer.

This clone showed up just once. This sequence joins TRBV29-1 and TRBJ2-7; 7 positions match TRBD2. V shed 4 bases and J 4 bases; nucleotides not matched to a gene: 13. There are 15 residues in the CDR3. Germline CDR1 and CDR2: SQVTM and ANQGSEA. DNA of the CDR3: TGCAGCGTTGGGTTACGGGGCGGGAGTAGGTACGAGCAGTACTTC. Amino acids: CSVGLRGGSRYEQYF.

The CDR3 region is CASSLNRGRTGELFF. Written as DNA, the CDR3 is TGTGCCAGCAGCTTAAATCGGGGGCGTACCGGGGAGCTGTTTTTT. The chain couples TRBV7-2 to TRBJ2-2, with D perhaps being TRBD1 or TRBD2 (6 bases each). V lost 2 bases to trimming and J lost 5 bases, with 12 bases between them. The V gene's germline CDR1 is SGHTA and CDR2 FQGNSA. The length of the CDR3 is 15 residues.

The genes are TRBV19 and TRBJ1-5; D remains unclear. The germline V and J ends were trimmed by 4 bases and 3 bases, with 7 bases remaining between them. This CDR3 has 13 amino acids. Germline CDR1 reads LNHDA; CDR2 reads SQIVND (reference sequence). The CDR3 loop reads CASSKDDNQPQHF. The CDR3 nucleotides read TGTGCCAGTAGTAAGGACGACAATCAGCCCCAGCATTTT.